This T cell receptor beta chain was sequenced in a study of shared clonotypes between healthy human individuals. Trimming shortened V by 1 base and J by 6 bases, and 25 bases separated the two germline ends. The CDR3 has 18 residues. Germline V gene lookup returns CDR1 SGHTA and CDR2 FQGNSA. Here immunoSEQ multiplex PCR was the method, and the copy in TCRdb shows in-frame clones only, minus some. This table holds 400,000 to 600,000 clones, 75% to 80% found once. Caucasian adults living in Nashville, Tennessee, provided all samples. The chain is built from TRBV7-2 and TRBJ2-7; D tentatively reads TRBD1 or TRBD2 (6 bases each). This clonotype was sampled from a middle-aged woman in good health. Some clones in this sample may be carry-over from other donors' samples. Specimen: PBMCs. CDR3 sequence: CASSLGWAGERRAGEQYF. The CDR3 nucleotides read TGTGCCAGCAGCTTAGGGTGGGCAGGGGAGCGGAGGGCCGGCGAGCAGTACTTC.